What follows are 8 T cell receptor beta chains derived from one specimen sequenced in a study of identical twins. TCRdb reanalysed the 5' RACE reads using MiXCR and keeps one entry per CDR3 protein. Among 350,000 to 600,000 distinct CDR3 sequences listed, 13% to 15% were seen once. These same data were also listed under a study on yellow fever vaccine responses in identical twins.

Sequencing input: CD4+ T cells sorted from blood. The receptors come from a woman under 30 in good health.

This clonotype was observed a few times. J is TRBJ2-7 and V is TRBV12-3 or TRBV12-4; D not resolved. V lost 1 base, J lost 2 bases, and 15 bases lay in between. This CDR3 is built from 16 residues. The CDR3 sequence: CASSLGSGSPPYEQYF. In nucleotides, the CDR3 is TGTGCCAGCAGTTTAGGTTCAGGATCACCCCCCTACGAGCAGTACTTC.

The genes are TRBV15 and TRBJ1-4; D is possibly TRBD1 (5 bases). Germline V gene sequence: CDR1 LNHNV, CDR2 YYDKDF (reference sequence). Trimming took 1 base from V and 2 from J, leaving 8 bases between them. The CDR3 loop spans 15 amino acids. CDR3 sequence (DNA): TGTGCCACCAGCAGAGGTGCAGGGACTAATGAAAAACTGTTTTTT. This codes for CATSRGAGTNEKLFF.

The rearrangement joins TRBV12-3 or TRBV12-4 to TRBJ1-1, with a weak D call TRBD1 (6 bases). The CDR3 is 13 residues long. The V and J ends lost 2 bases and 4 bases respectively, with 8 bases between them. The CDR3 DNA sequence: TGTGCCAGCAGTTTAATGACAGGCACTGAAGCTTTCTTT. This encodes CASSLMTGTEAFF.

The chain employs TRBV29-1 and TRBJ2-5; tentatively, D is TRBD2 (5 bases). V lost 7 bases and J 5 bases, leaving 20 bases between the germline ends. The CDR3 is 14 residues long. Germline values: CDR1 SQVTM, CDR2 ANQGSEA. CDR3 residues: CSAGRGLDTETQYF. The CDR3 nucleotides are TGCAGCGCCGGTAGAGGGTTGGATACGGAGACCCAGTACTTC.

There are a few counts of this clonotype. The CDR3, as DNA: TGTGCCAGCAGCTTATATCAGGGACTAGCGGGAGGAAGCAATGAGCAGTTCTTC. Translated, it gives CASSLYQGLAGGSNEQFF. V gene TRBV11-1 combines with J gene TRBJ2-1; TRBD2 aligns across 15 bases. V lost 2 bases and J lost 6; bases outside the gene matches: 8. In germline, CDR1 is SGHAT, CDR2 FQDESV (reference sequence). The CDR3 is 18 residues long.

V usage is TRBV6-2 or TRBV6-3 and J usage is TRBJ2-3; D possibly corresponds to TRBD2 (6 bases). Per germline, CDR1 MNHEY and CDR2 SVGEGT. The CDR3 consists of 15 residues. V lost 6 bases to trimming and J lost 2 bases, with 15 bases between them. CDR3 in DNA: TGTGCCAGCAGCTCGACGGGACTTTTCACAGATACGCAGTATTTT. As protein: CASSSTGLFTDTQYF.

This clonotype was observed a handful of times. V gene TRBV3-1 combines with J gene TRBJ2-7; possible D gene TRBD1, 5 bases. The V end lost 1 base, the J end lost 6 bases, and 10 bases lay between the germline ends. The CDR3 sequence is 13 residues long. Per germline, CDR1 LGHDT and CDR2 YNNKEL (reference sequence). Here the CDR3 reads CASSQVIQGEQYF. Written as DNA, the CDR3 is TGTGCCAGCAGCCAAGTCATCCAGGGCGAGCAGTACTTC.

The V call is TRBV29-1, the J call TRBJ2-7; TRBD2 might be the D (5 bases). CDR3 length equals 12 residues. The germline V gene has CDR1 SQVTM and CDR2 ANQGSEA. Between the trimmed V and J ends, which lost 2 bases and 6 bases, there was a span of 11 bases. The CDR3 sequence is CSVELRAGEQYF. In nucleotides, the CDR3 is TGCAGCGTTGAATTACGGGCGGGCGAGCAGTACTTC.